This TCR beta chain was observed in a study of beta chain features in type 1 diabetes. Germline assignment: CDR1 SGHAT and CDR2 FQNNGV. V was shortened by 6 bases and J by 4 bases, with 15 bases between the two germline ends. CDR3 length: 15 residues. Expressed TCRB transcripts were sequenced because the entire RNA isolate underwent reverse transcription. Libraries were prepared by immunoSEQ multiplex PCR; TCRdb keeps only in-frame clonotypes and omits some of them. In the table there are some 280,000 clones, roughly 13% of which are singletons. Findings and limits, study-wide: People with Type 1 diabetes carried modestly yet significantly shorter TCRB CDR3s in all four CD4+ subsets. Reduced insertions and increased deletions marked VDJ junctions in type 1 diabetes patients.

This clone was seen more than once but under ten times. Its antigen is not identified. Sorting that relied on CD45RO/CCR7/CD25/CD127/CD95/CD27 yielded CD4+ naive, central memory, regulatory and stem cell-like memory cells. Populations obtained by sorting all exceeded 95% purity. The sequence was obtained from a young man with type 1 diabetes. V usage is TRBV11-2 and J usage is TRBJ2-2; maybe TRBD2 (6 bases). Sequenced: naive CD4+ T cells from blood. The CDR3 nucleotides read TGTGCCAGCAGGGGTGCGGGATGGGGCACCGGGGAGCTGTTTTTT. Its protein is CASRGAGWGTGELFF.